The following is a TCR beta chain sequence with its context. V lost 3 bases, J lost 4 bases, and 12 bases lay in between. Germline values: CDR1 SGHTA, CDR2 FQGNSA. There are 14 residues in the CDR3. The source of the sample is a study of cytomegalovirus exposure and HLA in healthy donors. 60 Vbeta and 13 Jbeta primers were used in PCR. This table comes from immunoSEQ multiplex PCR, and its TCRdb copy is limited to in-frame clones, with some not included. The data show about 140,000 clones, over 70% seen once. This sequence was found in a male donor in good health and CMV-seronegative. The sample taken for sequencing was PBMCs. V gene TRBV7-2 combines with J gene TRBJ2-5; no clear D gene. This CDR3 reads CASSFPDAGETQYF. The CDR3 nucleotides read TGTGCCAGCAGCTTTCCAGATGCTGGAGAGACCCAGTACTTC. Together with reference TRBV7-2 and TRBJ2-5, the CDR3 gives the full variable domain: GAGVSQSPSNKVTEKGKDVELRCDPISGHTALYWYRQSLGQGLEFLIYFQGNSAPDKSGLPSDRFSAERTGGSVSTLTIQRTQQEDSAVYLCASSFPDAGETQYFGPGTRLLVL.